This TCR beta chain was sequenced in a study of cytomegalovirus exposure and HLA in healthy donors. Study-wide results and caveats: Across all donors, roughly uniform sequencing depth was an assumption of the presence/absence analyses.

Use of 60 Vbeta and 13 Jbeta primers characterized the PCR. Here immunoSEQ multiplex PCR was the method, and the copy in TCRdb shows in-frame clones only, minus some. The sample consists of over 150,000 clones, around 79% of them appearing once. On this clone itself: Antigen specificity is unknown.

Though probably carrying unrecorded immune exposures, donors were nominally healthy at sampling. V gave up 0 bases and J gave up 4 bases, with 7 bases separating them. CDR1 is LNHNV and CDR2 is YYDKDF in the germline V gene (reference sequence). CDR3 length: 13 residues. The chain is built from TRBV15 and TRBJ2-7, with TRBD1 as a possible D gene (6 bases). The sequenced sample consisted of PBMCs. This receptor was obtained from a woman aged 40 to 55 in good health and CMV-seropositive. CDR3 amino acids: CATSREQGYEQYF. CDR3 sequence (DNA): TGTGCCACCAGCAGAGAACAGGGATACGAGCAGTACTTC.